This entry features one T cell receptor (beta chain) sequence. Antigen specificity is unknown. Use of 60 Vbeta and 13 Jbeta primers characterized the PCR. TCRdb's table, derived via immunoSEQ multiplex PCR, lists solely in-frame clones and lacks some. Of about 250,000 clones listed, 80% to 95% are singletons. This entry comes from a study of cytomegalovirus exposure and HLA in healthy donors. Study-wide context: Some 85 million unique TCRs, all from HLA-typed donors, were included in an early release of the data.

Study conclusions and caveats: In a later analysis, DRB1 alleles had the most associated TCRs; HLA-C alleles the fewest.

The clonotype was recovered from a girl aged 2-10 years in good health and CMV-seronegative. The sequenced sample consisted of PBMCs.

For the CDR3, the DNA is TGTGCCAGCTCACCAACAGGGGGCCGGGAGACCCAGTACTTC. This translates into CASSPTGGRETQYF. The chain joins TRBV18 to TRBJ2-5; TRBD1 matches at 9 bases. The length of the CDR3 is 14 residues. The germline gives CDR1 KGHSH, CDR2 LQKENI. Trimming at V came to 2 bases and at J to 5 bases, leaving 3 bases not matched to a gene.